The clone carrying this TCR beta chain has only a few counts. Its antigen is currently unknown. The data are from a study of T-cell reconstitution after alpha-beta-depleted transplantation in children. This CDR3 has 18 amino acids. V dropped 8 bases and J dropped 3 bases, with 29 bases sitting between them. A library of TCRbeta sequences, prepared with unique molecular identifiers, was generated. TCRdb re-derived calls from the PCR reads in MiXCR, one entry per CDR3 protein. The table records 200,000 to 250,000 distinct CDR3 sequences, just under 8.5% of them present only once. The study's findings and limits: By about two months after transplant, alpha-beta T cells reportedly arose from several hundred graft clones that had expanded. Recipient T cells and thymic progenitors that survived gave rise to the high TCRbeta diversity observed at day 60 in some patients. T-cell counts and diversity at one year post-transplant came mainly from newly produced T cells.

The receptor was isolated from a male patient younger than 18 who had a stem cell transplant for acute lymphoblastic leukemia, so the T cells may come from the graft donor. This chain joins TRBV12-3 or TRBV12-4 and TRBJ2-7; a weak D match, TRBD1 (7 bases). The sequences come from PBMCs, mostly from graft donor cells, collected 180 days after TCRalphabeta/CD19-depleted stem cell transplant. The CDR3 DNA follows: TGTGCCAGCTCAGGCCCGACAGGGACCAAGGACTATGGCTACGAGCAGTACTTC. As protein: CASSGPTGTKDYGYEQYF.